This T cell receptor (beta chain) originates from a study of tumor and adjacent non-tumor tissue in lung cancer. Study details: The cohort had about 12 adenocarcinoma, a couple of squamous cell and 1 small cell patients.

Three rounds of nested PCR, following a modified ARM-PCR protocol, produced the TCRbeta library. MiXCR, run by TCRdb on the multiplex PCR reads, gives a single entry per CDR3 protein. The sample lists about 90,000 distinct CDR3 sequences, about 77% occurring once. As regards this clonotype: Its antigen remains unknown. Sequence at one end of the junction differs from germline and may be a read error.

Broader study findings: Tumor repertoires had a smaller top 100 clone share than normal lung. Higher tumor TCR diversity was associated with shorter survival.

This sample's RNA came from whole unsorted tissue. This non-tumor lung sample came from over 3 cm beyond the tumor edge. This CDR3 spans 19 amino acids. Germline CDR1 SGHAT, CDR2 FQNNGV. The sample taken for sequencing was distant non-tumor lung tissue. This TCR derives from a woman aged 45 to 65 with non-small cell lung cancer. V and J are TRBV11-2 and TRBJ2-3; 14 bases agree with TRBD2. CDR3 bases: TGTGCTAGCAGTATCAGACTAGCGGGAGGGAAATTCGGCATAGATACGCAGTATTTT. Encoded protein: CASSIRLAGGKFGIDTQYF.